The 22 T cell receptor beta chains below all came from one sample that was sequenced in a study of early T cells in non-severe SARS-CoV-2 infection. Using its own MiXCR run on the 5' RACE reads, TCRdb lists one record per CDR3 protein. The sample carries 50,000 to 70,000 distinct CDR3 sequences, about an eighth recorded once. Sequencing was done on a sample of whole blood. The receptors stem from an adult who was a healthcare worker with PCR-confirmed SARS-CoV-2 infection or an uninfected control (not recorded which).

This clonotype was counted at least ten times. The chain couples TRBV7-8 to TRBJ2-5; 9 positions match TRBD2. The CDR3 spans 14 residues. V lost 5 bases to trimming and J lost 2 bases; unmatched junction nucleotides: 3. Per germline, CDR1 SGHVS and CDR2 FQNEAQ. This CDR3 is CASSRSGGQETQYF. The CDR3 DNA is TGTGCCAGCAGCAGAAGCGGGGGGCAAGAGACCCAGTACTTC.

This clonotype was detected a few times. This chain connects TRBV6-2 or TRBV6-3 to TRBJ2-5; TRBD1 might be the D (6 bases). Germline V gives CDR1 MNHEY, CDR2 SVGEGT. V lost 6 bases, J lost 6 bases, and 11 bases lay in between. The CDR3 is made up of 12 amino acids. The CDR3 here is CASRQGAKTQYF. As DNA, the CDR3 is TGTGCCAGCAGACAGGGAGCAAAGACCCAGTACTTC.

The table lists this clonotype with a few counts. The chain carries TRBV18 and TRBJ1-1; no clear D gene. Trimming cost V 3 bases and J 3 bases, with 11 bases left between them. The CDR3 runs to 14 residues. Germline V lookup: CDR1 KGHSH, CDR2 LQKENI. In DNA form, the CDR3 reads TGTGCCAGCTCACCGAACAGCCGGTACACTGAAGCTTTCTTT. Amino acids: CASSPNSRYTEAFF.

V is TRBV10-2 and J is TRBJ2-2; D may match TRBD1 or TRBD2 (7 bases each). Germline-derived CDR1 and CDR2 are WSHSY and SAAADI. The ends were cut back, 6 bases at V and 4 bases at J, with 18 bases in the middle. This CDR3 has 16 residues. The CDR3 coding sequence is TGCGCCAGCAGGGTACTCAGGGGGGGCAGCACCGGGGAGCTGTTTTTT. Its translation: CASRVLRGGSTGELFF.

In nucleotides, the CDR3 is TGTGCCAGCAGCTTGGTTGGGACGGCTAATGAAAAACTGTTTTTT. Its protein product is CASSLVGTANEKLFF. This chain joins TRBV11-2 and TRBJ1-4, with D possibly matching TRBD1 (5 bases). This CDR3 has 15 residues. CDR1 SGHAT and CDR2 FQNNGV come from the germline V gene. The germline V and J ends were trimmed by 3 bases and 3 bases, with 11 bases remaining between them.

This rearrangement joins TRBV7-6 to TRBJ2-1, with 15 nucleotides matching TRBD2. CDR3 length equals 16 residues. The V segment lost 4 bases and the J segment 10 bases; nucleotides outside the gene matches: 8. Germline CDR1 and CDR2: SGHVS and FNYEAQ. This CDR3 is CASSSWTSGGAREQFF. The DNA of the CDR3 is TGTGCCAGCAGCTCGTGGACTAGCGGGGGGGCGCGGGAGCAGTTCTTC.

This clonotype was counted between two and nine times. The J gene is TRBJ2-4, the V gene TRBV11-2, with D tentatively TRBD1 (6 bases). The germline V gene encodes CDR1 SGHAT and CDR2 FQNNGV. V lost 6 bases and J 0 bases, leaving 9 bases between the germline ends. The CDR3 has 14 amino acids. The CDR3 coding sequence is TGTGCCAGCAGATCAGGGGCAGCCAAAAACATTCAGTACTTC. Amino acid sequence: CASRSGAAKNIQYF.

This clonotype was counted a few times. The chain couples TRBV18 to TRBJ2-3, with 9 nucleotides matching TRBD2. The CDR3 runs to 15 residues. V trimming: 6 bases; J trimming: 0 bases; junction bases outside the gene matches: 4. From germline, CDR1 is KGHSH and CDR2 LQKENI. The CDR3 DNA reads as TGTGCCAGCTCCCCTAGCGGGACGAGCACAGATACGCAGTATTTT. It specifies CASSPSGTSTDTQYF.

This clonotype was seen ten or more times. CDR3 DNA: TGCAGTGCTCATGAGGGACTAGCGGCAAGGGAGCAGTACTTC. Translating gives CSAHEGLAAREQYF. This chain links TRBV20-1 with TRBJ2-7; 11 nucleotides agree with TRBD2. The ends lost 5 bases at V and 7 bases at J; junction bases unmatched: 10. This CDR3 comprises 14 residues. Germline V lookup: CDR1 DFQATT, CDR2 SNEGSKA (reference sequence).

This clonotype was seen only a few times. J is TRBJ2-6 and V is TRBV20-1; TRBD1 matches at 7 bases. This CDR3 has 15 residues. Germline CDR1 DFQATT, CDR2 SNEGSKA (reference sequence). The V segment lost 6 bases and the J segment 4 bases; nucleotides outside the gene matches: 9. CDR3 region: CSATTGPGGANVLTF. The CDR3 bases are TGCAGTGCCACGACAGGGCCGGGGGGGGCCAACGTCCTGACTTTC.

The CDR3 loop is CASSLSRLIGANVLTF. CDR3 DNA sequence: TGCGCCAGCAGTCTAAGTAGGTTGATTGGGGCCAACGTCCTGACTTTC. The chain links TRBV5-1 to TRBJ2-6; unclear D gene. V was shortened by 5 bases and J by 3 bases, with 15 bases between the two germline ends. Looked up from germline, CDR1 is SGHRS and CDR2 is YFSETQ. The CDR3 is 16 amino acids.

In its sample, this clonotype was seen a few times. This rearrangement joins TRBV7-8 to TRBJ2-7; D is unresolved. Germline CDR1 SGHVS, CDR2 FQNEAQ. This CDR3 region has 14 residues. Trimming took off 2 bases at V and 4 bases at J, with 12 bases between the two ends. The CDR3, as DNA: TGTGCCAGCAGCTTATTCCCGGAGTCGTACGAGCAGTACTTC. It encodes CASSLFPESYEQYF.

The J gene is TRBJ2-3, the V gene TRBV30; 10 bases agree with TRBD2. The J segment lost 5 bases and the V segment lost 2 bases, leaving 10 bases of the junction unmatched. CDR3 length: 16 residues. The germline V gene encodes CDR1 GTSNPN and CDR2 SVGIG (reference sequence). The CDR3 sequence: CAWSLKRGGRGDTQYF. CDR3 sequence (DNA): TGTGCCTGGAGTCTCAAGCGGGGGGGCCGGGGAGATACGCAGTATTTT.

This clonotype has ten or more counts. The chain couples TRBV18 to TRBJ2-1; 7 bases line up with TRBD1. The CDR3 extends over 16 amino acids. CDR1 is KGHSH and CDR2 is LQKENI in the germline V gene. The V and J ends lost 3 bases and 2 bases, in that order; junction bases with no gene match: 7. The CDR3 DNA reads as TGTGCCAGCTCACCGTCAGGGACAGTCACCTACAATGAGCAGTTCTTC. Its translation: CASSPSGTVTYNEQFF.

The chain links TRBV29-1 to TRBJ2-7, with a tentative D call TRBD2 (6 bases). Trimming took off 5 bases at V and 0 bases at J, with 17 bases between the two ends. Germline lookup yields CDR1 SQVTM and CDR2 ANQGSEA. This CDR3 region has 15 residues. Written as DNA, the CDR3 is TGCAGCGTTACCCGGGGCGGGGCAAACTCCTACGAGCAGTACTTC. Translating gives CSVTRGGANSYEQYF.

J is TRBJ2-1 and V is TRBV4-2; the match to TRBD2 covers 8 bases. Germline V gene data show CDR1 as LGHNA and CDR2 as YNFKEQ. CDR3 length: 14 amino acids. Trimming at V came to 0 bases and at J to 7 bases, leaving 2 bases not matched to a gene. The CDR3 loop is CASSQEPGGNEQFF. CDR3 nucleotide sequence: TGTGCCAGCAGCCAAGAACCGGGGGGGAATGAGCAGTTCTTC.

This sequence joins TRBV7-9 and TRBJ2-7; 9 nucleotides match TRBD1. V gave up 5 bases and J gave up 5 bases; unmatched junction bases: 13. The CDR3 is 16 amino acids. Germline CDR1 SEHNR, CDR2 FQNEAQ (reference sequence). CDR3 DNA: TGTGCCAGCAGCCGAACCCGGGACAGGGAATCCCACGAGCAGTACTTC. It specifies CASSRTRDRESHEQYF.

This chain links TRBV7-9 with TRBJ2-7; D is tentatively TRBD1 or TRBD2 (7 bases each). The length of the CDR3 is 18 residues. Trimming took 5 bases from V and 6 from J, leaving 29 bases between them. From germline, CDR1 is SEHNR and CDR2 FQNEAQ (reference sequence). CDR3 coding DNA: TGTGCCAGCAGCAGGGGGGGACAGATACCTCCGAAAGGGTCCGAGCAGTACTTC. Translation gives CASSRGGQIPPKGSEQYF.

V usage is TRBV5-1 and J usage is TRBJ1-2; D not resolved. Deletions cut 0 bases from V and 1 base from J, with 10 bases between. The CDR3 has 15 amino acids. Germline assignment: CDR1 SGHRS and CDR2 YFSETQ. This chain's CDR3 is CASSLAGRSNYGYTF. CDR3 coding DNA: TGCGCCAGCAGCTTGGCTGGCAGGAGTAACTATGGCTACACCTTC.

The genes are TRBV3-1 and TRBJ1-2; possible D gene TRBD1, 5 bases. Trimming removed 3 bases from V and 8 bases from J, with 13 bases in between. The CDR3 loop spans 13 amino acids. From germline, CDR1 is LGHDT and CDR2 YNNKEL (reference sequence). Here the CDR3 DNA reads TGTGCCAGCAGCCATACCGGGACTGGCGGCTACACCTTC. Its translation: CASSHTGTGGYTF.

This clonotype was seen a handful of times. This chain uses TRBV7-8 with TRBJ1-1; TRBD1 matches 7 bases. The V gene end was trimmed by 0 bases and the J gene end by 6 bases; junction bases not matched to a gene: 4. CDR1 is SGHVS, CDR2 FQNEAQ, per germline. CDR3 length: 14 residues. CDR3 nucleotide sequence: TGTGCCAGCAGCTTAGCCTACAGGGGCCCTGAAGCTTTCTTT. It codes for CASSLAYRGPEAFF.

This clonotype was observed at least ten times. This chain links TRBV12-3 or TRBV12-4 with TRBJ1-1; 7 bases line up with TRBD1. After removal of 6 bases from V and 7 bases from J, the junction contained 11 bases not matched to a gene. The CDR3 runs to 14 residues. CDR3 region: CASRFMTGFSEAFF. Written as DNA, the CDR3 is TGTGCCAGCAGATTTATGACAGGGTTTAGTGAAGCTTTCTTT.